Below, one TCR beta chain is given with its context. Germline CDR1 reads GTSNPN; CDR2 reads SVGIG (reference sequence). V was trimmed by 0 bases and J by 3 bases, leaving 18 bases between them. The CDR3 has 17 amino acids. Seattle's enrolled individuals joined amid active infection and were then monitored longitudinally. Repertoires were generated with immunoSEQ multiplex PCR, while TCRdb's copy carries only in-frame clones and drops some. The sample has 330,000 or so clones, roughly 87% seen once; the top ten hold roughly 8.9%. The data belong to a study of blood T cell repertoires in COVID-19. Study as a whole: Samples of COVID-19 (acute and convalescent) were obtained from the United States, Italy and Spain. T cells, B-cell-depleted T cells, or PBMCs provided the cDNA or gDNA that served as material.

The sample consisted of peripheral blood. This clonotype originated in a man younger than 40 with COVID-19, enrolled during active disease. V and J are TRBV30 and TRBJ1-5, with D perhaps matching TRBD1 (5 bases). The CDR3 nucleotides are TGTGCCTGGAGTGTAGGGGTGGGCACAGGATACAATCAGCCCCAGCATTTT. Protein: CAWSVGVGTGYNQPQHF. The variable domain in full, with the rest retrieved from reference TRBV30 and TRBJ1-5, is SQTIHQWPATLVQPVGSPLSLECTVEGTSNPNLYWYRQAAGRGLQLLFYSVGIGQISSEVPQNLSASRPQDRQFILSSKKLLLSDSGFYLCAWSVGVGTGYNQPQHFGDGTRLSIL.